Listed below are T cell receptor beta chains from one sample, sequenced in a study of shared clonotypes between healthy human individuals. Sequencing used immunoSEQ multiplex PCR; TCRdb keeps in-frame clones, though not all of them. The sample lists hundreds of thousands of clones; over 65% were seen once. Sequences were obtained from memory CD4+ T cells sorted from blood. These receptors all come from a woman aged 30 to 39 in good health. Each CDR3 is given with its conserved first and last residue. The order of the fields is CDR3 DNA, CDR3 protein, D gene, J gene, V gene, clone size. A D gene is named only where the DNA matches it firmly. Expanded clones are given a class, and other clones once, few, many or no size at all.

DNA: TGTGCCAGCAGTTTACTCGCGGGAGTACCCACAGATACGCAGTATTTT; CDR3: CASSLLAGVPTDTQYF; D: TRBD2; J: TRBJ2-3; V: TRBV28; size: -
DNA: TGTGCCAGCAGCTTAGACGGGGGGTACACCGGGGAGCTGTTTTTT; CDR3: CASSLDGGYTGELFF; D: TRBD2; J: TRBJ2-2; V: TRBV7-2; size: -
DNA: TGTGCCAGCAGTTACGAGCCCCCACATGAAAAACTGTTTTTT; CDR3: CASSYEPPHEKLFF; D: -; J: TRBJ1-4; V: TRBV6-5; size: -
DNA: TGTGCCAGCAGTTTAGTCACAGATACGCAGTATTTT; CDR3: CASSLVTDTQYF; D: -; J: TRBJ2-3; V: TRBV28; size: -
DNA: TGCAGCGTTGAAGAACTAAACGAGCAGTACTTC; CDR3: CSVEELNEQYF; D: -; J: TRBJ2-7; V: TRBV29-1; size: once
DNA: TGTGCCAGCAGCAAGGGACTAGCGGGAGTTAGCGAGCAGTACTTC; CDR3: CASSKGLAGVSEQYF; D: TRBD2; J: TRBJ2-7; V: TRBV7-2; size: few
DNA: TGTGCCAGCAGCTTGCTTTTGACCTCCCCGGGGGGCAATCAGCCCCAGCATTTT; CDR3: CASSLLLTSPGGNQPQHF; D: -; J: TRBJ1-5; V: TRBV5-8; size: -
DNA: TGTGCCAGCAGTAGATTGGACAGGCAGATTCGCGGACTGTTTTTT; CDR3: CASSRLDRQIRGLFF; D: TRBD1; J: TRBJ1-4; V: TRBV28; size: -
DNA: TGCGCCAGCAGCTTGAGCCGGGACAACACAGCCAATGAGCAGTTCTTC; CDR3: CASSLSRDNTANEQFF; D: -; J: TRBJ2-1; V: TRBV5-1; size: -
DNA: TGTGCCAGCAGCCGGACTAGCGGAAACAATGAGCAGTTCTTC; CDR3: CASSRTSGNNEQFF; D: TRBD2; J: TRBJ2-1; V: TRBV5-4; size: few
DNA: TGTGCCAGCAGCCAGGGACTAGCGGAGACTTACGAGCAGTACTTC; CDR3: CASSQGLAETYEQYF; D: TRBD2; J: TRBJ2-7; V: TRBV4-2; size: -
DNA: TGTGCCAGTAGTACCTCTACTTGGGCAGGGGCCAACGTCCTGACTTTC; CDR3: CASSTSTWAGANVLTF; D: -; J: TRBJ2-6; V: TRBV19; size: -
DNA: TGTGCCAGCAGTGAACAACCCAGTCAGCCCCAGCATTTT; CDR3: CASSEQPSQPQHF; D: -; J: TRBJ1-5; V: TRBV2; size: -
DNA: TGTGCCAGCAGCTTAACCCCACTAGCAGGCGCAGATACGCAGTATTTT; CDR3: CASSLTPLAGADTQYF; D: -; J: TRBJ2-3; V: TRBV7-2; size: -
DNA: TGCGCCAGCAGCCAAGAATTTGGGTGGGGTCGTCAGTATTTT; CDR3: CASSQEFGWGRQYF; D: -; J: TRBJ2-3; V: TRBV4-1; size: -
DNA: TGTGCCTGGAAAAGGGGTTTATTTGAAGCTTTCTTT; CDR3: CAWKRGLFEAFF; D: -; J: TRBJ1-1; V: TRBV30; size: few
DNA: TGCGCCAGCAGCTTGTTCGGGTCACTAGCGGGCCAAGAGACCCAGTACTTC; CDR3: CASSLFGSLAGQETQYF; D: TRBD2; J: TRBJ2-5; V: TRBV5-1; size: -
DNA: TGTGCCAGCAGCCCCGGGGGGACAGGGAATCAGCCCCAGCATTTT; CDR3: CASSPGGTGNQPQHF; D: TRBD1; J: TRBJ1-5; V: TRBV9; size: once
DNA: TGTGCCAGTATAGGGACTGAAGCTTTCTTT; CDR3: CASIGTEAFF; D: -; J: TRBJ1-1; V: TRBV28; size: -
DNA: TGCGCCAGCAGCTTAGGTATGGCCAATCAGCCCCAGCATTTT; CDR3: CASSLGMANQPQHF; D: -; J: TRBJ1-5; V: TRBV5-1; size: -
DNA: TGTGCCTGGAGCCACGGACTAGCGGGAGGTTCAGATACGCAGTATTTT; CDR3: CAWSHGLAGGSDTQYF; D: TRBD2; J: TRBJ2-3; V: TRBV30; size: -
DNA: TGTGCCAGCAGTTACTCAGCAGGGGAAGGTCAGCCCCAGCATTTT; CDR3: CASSYSAGEGQPQHF; D: -; J: TRBJ1-5; V: TRBV6-6; size: -
DNA: TGTGCCAGCAGCAATCAGCTAGCGGGGTCTTACAATGAGCAGTTCTTC; CDR3: CASSNQLAGSYNEQFF; D: TRBD2; J: TRBJ2-1; V: TRBV5-4; size: -
DNA: TGTGCCAGCAGCGTACCCCCCGACTCTGGGGAGCAGTTCTTC; CDR3: CASSVPPDSGEQFF; D: -; J: TRBJ2-1; V: TRBV9; size: -
DNA: TGTGCCAGCAGCCAACGGGCTGGACAGTTACCCTCTGGGGCCAACGTCCTGACTTTC; CDR3: CASSQRAGQLPSGANVLTF; D: -; J: TRBJ2-6; V: TRBV4-2; size: once
DNA: TGTGCCAGCAGCTTCACTAGCGGAACCTACAATGAGCAGTTCTTC; CDR3: CASSFTSGTYNEQFF; D: TRBD2; J: TRBJ2-1; V: TRBV11-2; size: -
DNA: TGTGCCAGCAGTTACTCCGGACTAGCGCTTTACAATGAGCAGTTCTTC; CDR3: CASSYSGLALYNEQFF; D: TRBD2; J: TRBJ2-1; V: TRBV6-5; size: -
DNA: TGCGCCAGCACGCTAGCGGGAGCGGATACGCAGTATTTT; CDR3: CASTLAGADTQYF; D: TRBD2; J: TRBJ2-3; V: TRBV10-2; size: -
DNA: TGTGCCAGCAGCCCATCTGGGGGTACGCAGTATTTT; CDR3: CASSPSGGTQYF; D: -; J: TRBJ2-3; V: TRBV11-3; size: -
DNA: TGTGCCATCAGGACGACAGCCTCTGGAAACACCATATATTTT; CDR3: CAIRTTASGNTIYF; D: -; J: TRBJ1-3; V: TRBV10-3; size: -
DNA: TGTGCCAGCTTAACGAGGGGGGACACTGAAGCTTTCTTT; CDR3: CASLTRGDTEAFF; D: -; J: TRBJ1-1; V: TRBV18; size: -
DNA: TGCGCCAGCAGCTCGAGAGCGGGAGGGATAGATACGCAGTATTTT; CDR3: CASSSRAGGIDTQYF; D: TRBD2; J: TRBJ2-3; V: TRBV5-1; size: -
DNA: TGTGCCAGCAGTCCCCGGGCGGGGACGTACCAAGAGACCCAGTACTTC; CDR3: CASSPRAGTYQETQYF; D: -; J: TRBJ2-5; V: TRBV6-6; size: -
DNA: TGTGCCAGCAGCTTAGTTGGGGGCGACGAGCAGTACTTC; CDR3: CASSLVGGDEQYF; D: -; J: TRBJ2-7; V: TRBV7-6; size: -
DNA: TGTGCCAGCAGTTACGCGGGACTGTCCTCCTACGAGCAGTACTTC; CDR3: CASSYAGLSSYEQYF; D: -; J: TRBJ2-7; V: TRBV6-5; size: -
DNA: TGTGCCAGCAGGGGACTAGCGGGAAAAGCCGGCACCGGGGAGCTGTTTTTT; CDR3: CASRGLAGKAGTGELFF; D: TRBD2; J: TRBJ2-2; V: TRBV28; size: -
DNA: TGCGCCAGCAGCTGGACCGGGACTAGCACCAATGAGCAGTTCTTC; CDR3: CASSWTGTSTNEQFF; D: TRBD2; J: TRBJ2-1; V: TRBV5-1; size: few
DNA: TGTGCCAGTAGGGGACTAGCCTACAATGAGCAGTTCTTC; CDR3: CASRGLAYNEQFF; D: TRBD2; J: TRBJ2-1; V: TRBV19; size: -
DNA: TGTGCCAGCAGCTTAGCCCCCAAAAAAGGGGGATGGCAGTACTTC; CDR3: CASSLAPKKGGWQYF; D: -; J: TRBJ2-7; V: TRBV11-1; size: -
DNA: TGCGCCAGCAGCTCCCCGGGGCGGGGGAATGAGCAGTTCTTC; CDR3: CASSSPGRGNEQFF; D: TRBD2; J: TRBJ2-1; V: TRBV4-1; size: once
DNA: TGTGCCAGCAGTTTAGGAGGTCGAGCCTATGGCTACACCTTC; CDR3: CASSLGGRAYGYTF; D: -; J: TRBJ1-2; V: TRBV28; size: few
DNA: TGTGCCAGCAGTTACCCGGACCTACAGACCTACAATGAGCAGTTCTTC; CDR3: CASSYPDLQTYNEQFF; D: -; J: TRBJ2-1; V: TRBV6-5; size: once
DNA: TGTGCCAGCAGCCCAGCCCCGATCCACGAGCAGTACTTC; CDR3: CASSPAPIHEQYF; D: -; J: TRBJ2-7; V: TRBV28; size: -